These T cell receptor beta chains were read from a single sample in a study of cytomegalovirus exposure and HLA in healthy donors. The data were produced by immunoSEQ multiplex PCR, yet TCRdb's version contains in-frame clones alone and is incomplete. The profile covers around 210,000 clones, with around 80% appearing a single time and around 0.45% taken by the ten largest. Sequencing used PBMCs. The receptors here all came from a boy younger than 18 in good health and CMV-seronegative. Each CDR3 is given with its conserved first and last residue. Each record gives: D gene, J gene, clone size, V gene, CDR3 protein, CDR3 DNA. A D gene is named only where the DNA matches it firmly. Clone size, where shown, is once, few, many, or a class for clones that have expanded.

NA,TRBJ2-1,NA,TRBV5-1,CASSPRRDSSYNEQFF,TGCGCCAGCAGCCCGAGGCGGGATAGCTCCTACAATGAGCAGTTCTTC
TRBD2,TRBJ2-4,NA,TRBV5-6,CASSFDRGGNIQYF,TGTGCCAGCAGTTTTGATCGGGGGGGAAACATTCAGTACTTC
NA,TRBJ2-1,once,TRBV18,CASSPWGASYNEQFF,TGTGCCAGCTCACCATGGGGAGCCTCCTACAATGAGCAGTTCTTC
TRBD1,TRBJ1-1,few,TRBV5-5,CASSRSGQGLFGGNTEAFF,TGTGCCAGCAGCCGTTCGGGACAGGGTTTGTTTGGGGGAAACACTGAAGCTTTCTTT
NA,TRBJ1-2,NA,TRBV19,CASTGNLYGYTF,TGTGCCAGTACGGGGAACCTCTATGGCTACACCTTC
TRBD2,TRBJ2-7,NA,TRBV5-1,CASSLASLAGCEQYF,TGCGCCAGCAGCTTGGCCTCGCTAGCGGGATGCGAGCAGTACTTC
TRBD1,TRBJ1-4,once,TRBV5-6,CASTPTGNEKLFF,TGTGCCAGCACCCCGACAGGGAACGAAAAACTGTTTTTT
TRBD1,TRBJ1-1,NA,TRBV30,CAWQGQPNTEAFF,TGTGCCTGGCAGGGACAGCCTAACACTGAAGCTTTCTTT
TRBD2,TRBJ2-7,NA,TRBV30,CAWSALAQQYF,TGTGCCTGGAGTGCACTAGCGCAGCAGTACTTC
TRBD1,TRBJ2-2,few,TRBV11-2,CASSRLTGASTGELFF,TGTGCCAGCAGCCGGCTGACAGGGGCGAGCACCGGGGAGCTGTTTTTT
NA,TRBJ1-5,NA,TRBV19,CASSILQGGNQPQHF,TGTGCCAGTAGTATCCTACAGGGAGGCAATCAGCCCCAGCATTTT
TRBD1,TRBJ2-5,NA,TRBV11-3,CASSSRDRDHQETQYF,TGTGCCAGCAGCTCCCGGGACAGGGACCATCAAGAGACCCAGTACTTC
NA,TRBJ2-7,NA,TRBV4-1,CASSFGQSYEQYF,TGCGCCAGCAGCTTCGGACAGTCCTACGAGCAGTACTTC
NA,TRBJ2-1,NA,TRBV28,CASTSSYNEQFF,TGTGCCAGCACCAGCTCCTACAATGAGCAGTTCTTC
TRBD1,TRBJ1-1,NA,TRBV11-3,CASSSRTGNTEAFF,TGTGCCAGCAGCTCAAGGACAGGGAACACTGAAGCTTTCTTT
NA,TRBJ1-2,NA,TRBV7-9,CASSPRDGDGGSGYTF,TGTGCCAGCAGCCCCCGGGACGGGGATGGGGGCTCTGGCTACACCTTC
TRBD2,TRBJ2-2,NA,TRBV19,CASSMLQGLAGGTGELFF,TGTGCCAGTAGTATGCTCCAGGGACTAGCGGGAGGTACCGGGGAGCTGTTTTTT
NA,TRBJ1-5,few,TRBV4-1,CASSQDRAGLRDQPQHF,TGCGCCAGCAGCCAAGACCGCGCGGGACTGAGGGATCAGCCCCAGCATTTT
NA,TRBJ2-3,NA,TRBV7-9,CANSQDRGTQYF,TGTGCAAACTCTCAGGATAGGGGAACGCAGTATTTT
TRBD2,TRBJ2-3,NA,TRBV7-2,CASSPRTSGDTQYF,TGTGCCAGCAGCCCCCGGACTAGCGGAGATACGCAGTATTTT
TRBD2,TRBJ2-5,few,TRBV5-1,CASSLAPAGAVGETQYF,TGCGCCAGCAGCTTGGCCCCAGCGGGGGCGGTTGGGGAGACCCAGTACTTC
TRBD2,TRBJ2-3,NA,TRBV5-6,CASSELAGDTDTQYF,TGTGCCAGCAGCGAGCTAGCGGGGGATACAGATACGCAGTATTTT
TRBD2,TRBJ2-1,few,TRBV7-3,CASSLNAGGTYNEQFF,TGTGCCAGCAGCTTAAATGCGGGGGGGACCTACAATGAGCAGTTCTTC
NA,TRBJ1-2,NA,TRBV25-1,CASSTRNYGYTF,TGTGCCAGCAGTACCAGGAACTATGGCTACACCTTC
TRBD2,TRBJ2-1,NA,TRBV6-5,CASSFASGGADEQFF,TGTGCCAGCAGTTTCGCTAGCGGGGGGGCCGATGAGCAGTTCTTC
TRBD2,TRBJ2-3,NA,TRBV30,CAWSTLRTSGRTDTQYF,TGTGCCTGGAGTACCTTACGGACTAGCGGGAGAACAGATACGCAGTATTTT
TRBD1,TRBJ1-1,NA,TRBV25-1,CASSELDRDTEAFF,TGTGCCAGCAGTGAACTAGACAGGGACACTGAAGCTTTCTTT
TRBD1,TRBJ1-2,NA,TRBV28,CASSPGQGIYYGYTF,TGTGCCAGCAGTCCGGGACAGGGGATATACTATGGCTACACCTTC
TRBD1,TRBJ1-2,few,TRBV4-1,CASSRTGGADGYTF,TGCGCCAGCAGCCGTACAGGGGGCGCGGATGGCTACACCTTC
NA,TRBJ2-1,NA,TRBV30,CAWSASLNYNEQFF,TGTGCCTGGAGTGCTTCTCTTAACTACAATGAGCAGTTCTTC
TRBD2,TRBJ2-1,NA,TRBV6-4,CASSDSAGSYNEQFF,TGTGCCAGCAGTGACTCAGCGGGATCCTACAATGAGCAGTTCTTC
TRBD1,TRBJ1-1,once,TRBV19,CASSSGQANTEAFF,TGTGCCAGTAGTTCGGGACAGGCGAACACTGAAGCTTTCTTT
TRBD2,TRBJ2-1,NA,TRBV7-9,CASSLGSSGGVWEQFF,TGTGCCAGCAGCTTAGGGTCTAGCGGGGGGGTATGGGAGCAGTTCTTC
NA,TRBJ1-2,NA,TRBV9,CASSVGQGGYGYTF,TGTGCCAGCAGCGTAGGCCAGGGCGGCTATGGCTACACCTTC
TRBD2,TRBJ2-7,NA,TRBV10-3,CAISETMLAGEVEQYF,TGTGCCATCAGTGAGACGATGCTAGCGGGAGAGGTCGAGCAGTACTTC
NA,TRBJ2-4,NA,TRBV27,CASSLSSLPGTAKNIQYF,TGTGCCAGCAGTTTATCATCCCTGCCAGGTACAGCCAAAAACATTCAGTACTTC
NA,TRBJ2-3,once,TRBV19,CASTTRRTDTQYF,TGTGCCAGTACCACCCGGAGAACAGATACGCAGTATTTT
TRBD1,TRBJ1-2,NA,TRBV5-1,CASSPGTGGGYGYTF,TGCGCCAGCAGCCCGGGGACAGGGGGAGGCTATGGCTACACCTTC
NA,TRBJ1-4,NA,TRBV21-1,CASSKSPSRGEKLFF,TGTGCCAGCAGCAAATCTCCCAGCCGGGGTGAAAAACTGTTTTTT
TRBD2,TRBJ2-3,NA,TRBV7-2,CASPRGADTQYF,TGTGCCAGCCCCCGGGGGGCAGATACGCAGTATTTT
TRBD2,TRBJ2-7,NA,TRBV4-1,CASSQRSGLAEFYEQYF,TGCGCCAGCAGCCAACGTTCGGGACTAGCGGAGTTCTACGAGCAGTACTTC
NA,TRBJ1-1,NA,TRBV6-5,CASSPEPGMNTEAFF,TGTGCCAGCAGCCCCGAACCCGGGATGAACACTGAAGCTTTCTTT
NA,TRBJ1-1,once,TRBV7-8,CASSLHPGTEAFF,TGTGCCAGCAGCCTCCACCCGGGCACTGAAGCTTTCTTT